The 14 T cell receptor beta chains in this list originate from one sample, sequenced in a study of T-cell reconstitution after alpha-beta-depleted transplantation in children. It was with unique molecular identifiers that the TCRbeta library was prepared. TCRdb analysed the PCR reads with MiXCR anew, one entry per CDR3 protein. The sample carries about 610,000 distinct CDR3 sequences, more than 9% recorded once. The material sequenced was PBMCs from the stem cell graft donor, taken from the stem cell graft. The receptors stem from a human donor who donated a stem cell graft to a child with acute myeloid leukemia.

This clonotype was found a few times. The rearrangement links TRBV5-1 to TRBJ2-3; D remains unclear. Germline V gene data show CDR1 as SGHRS and CDR2 as YFSETQ. Trimming cost V 0 bases and J 0 bases, with 11 bases left between them. The CDR3 has 16 residues. DNA of the CDR3: TGCGCCAGCAGCTTGGATTGGCGTTCTAGCACAGATACGCAGTATTTT. Residues: CASSLDWRSSTDTQYF.

The rearrangement uses TRBV27 and TRBJ1-3, with TRBD1 as a possible D gene (5 bases). The V gene lost 0 bases and the J gene lost 4 bases, with 10 bases spanning the gap. Germline values: CDR1 MNHEY, CDR2 SMNVEV (reference sequence). This CDR3 spans 15 amino acids. For the CDR3, the DNA is TGTGCCAGCAGTTTATCGATGGGACCCGGAAACACCATATATTTT. This gives the protein CASSLSMGPGNTIYF.

This clonotype was seen many times. The chain links TRBV12-3 or TRBV12-4 to TRBJ1-1; 7 bases line up with TRBD1. V lost 3 bases to trimming and J lost 5 bases; unmatched junction nucleotides: 6. The CDR3 is made up of 14 amino acids. CDR3 residues: CASSLYPGGTEAFF. The CDR3 DNA sequence: TGTGCCAGCAGTTTGTATCCAGGGGGTACTGAAGCTTTCTTT.

In its sample, this clonotype was seen many times. This chain uses TRBV20-1 with TRBJ2-7, with TRBD1 identical over 11 bases. The CDR3 totals 15 residues. Germline assignment: CDR1 DFQATT and CDR2 SNEGSKA (reference sequence). J gave up 5 bases and V 3 bases, and 9 bases lay outside the gene matches. For the CDR3, the DNA is TGCAGTGCTAGTTTTCCGGGACAGGGGGACCACGAGCAGTACTTC. It is translated as CSASFPGQGDHEQYF.

Only a few counts were recorded for this clonotype. The chain uses TRBV3-1 and TRBJ2-7, with 11 positions matching TRBD2. V lost 5 bases to trimming and J lost 3 bases; unmatched junction nucleotides: 9. This CDR3 region has 16 residues. Germline V CDR1 and CDR2: LGHDT, YNNKEL (reference sequence). CDR3 amino acids: CASSSILAGVLYEQYF. Written as DNA, the CDR3 is TGTGCCAGCAGCTCAATACTAGCGGGAGTACTCTACGAGCAGTACTTC.

The rearrangement links TRBV29-1 to TRBJ2-5; 9 bases agree with TRBD1. The V gene's germline CDR1 is SQVTM and CDR2 ANQGSEA. Unmatched junction bases numbered 12, after V lost 8 bases and J lost 5 bases. The CDR3 is made up of 14 amino acids. The CDR3 nucleotides are TGCAGCACCGGACCGGGACAGGGAGGCGAGACCCAGTACTTC. It specifies CSTGPGQGGETQYF.

This clonotype has just a few counts. J is TRBJ1-1 and V is TRBV18, with D uncertain. CDR3 size: 15 residues. Germline V gives CDR1 KGHSH, CDR2 LQKENI. V shed 0 bases and J shed 4 bases, with 12 bases lying between them. The CDR3 sequence is CASSPPDSLVTEAFF. The CDR3 DNA reads TGTGCCAGCTCACCACCGGACTCCCTGGTCACTGAAGCTTTCTTT.

This clonotype was counted only a few times. The chain joins TRBV9 to TRBJ2-1, with TRBD1 identical over 7 bases. The germline CDR1 and CDR2 sequences are SGDLS and YYNGEE. The CDR3 sequence is 15 residues long. J was trimmed by 4 bases and V by 4 bases; bases with no gene match: 8. CDR3 DNA sequence: TGTGCCAGCAGCCGAACAGGGGATGGGTACAATGAGCAGTTCTTC. Amino acid sequence: CASSRTGDGYNEQFF.

The genes are TRBV7-9 and TRBJ2-7, with 7 bases aligning to TRBD1. V trimming: 5 bases; J trimming: 2 bases; junction bases outside the gene matches: 12. Germline V CDR1 and CDR2: SEHNR, FQNEAQ (reference sequence). There are 16 residues in the CDR3. The CDR3 spells CASSPPGTASTYEQYF. The CDR3 DNA sequence: TGTGCCAGCAGCCCTCCCGGGACAGCGAGCACCTACGAGCAGTACTTC.

This clonotype was recorded only once. At one end the junction does not follow the germline gene, possibly because of a read error. The chain joins TRBV20-1 to TRBJ2-2; 9 bases fit TRBD2. The CDR3 totals 17 residues. Germline loops: CDR1 DFQATT, CDR2 SNEGSKA (reference sequence). The CDR3 coding sequence is TGCTGTGCTAGAGTTGAACGGCTAGCGGGATGCACCGGGGAGCTGTTTTTT. Its protein is CCARVERLAGCTGELFF.

This clonotype was observed a handful of times. In nucleotides, the CDR3 is TGTGCCAGCACCGGGACTAGCGGGAAAGGCTCCTACGAGCAGTACTTC. Its translation is CASTGTSGKGSYEQYF. This sequence joins TRBV28 and TRBJ2-7; 13 nucleotides line up with TRBD2. Germline lookup yields CDR1 MDHEN and CDR2 SYDVKM. V lost 7 bases to trimming and J lost 0 bases; unmatched junction nucleotides: 6. CDR3 length equals 16 residues. Drawing the rest from reference TRBV28 and TRBJ2-7, the complete variable domain is DVKVTQSSRYLVKRTGEKVFLECVQDMDHENMFWYRQDPGLGLRLIYFSYDVKMKEKGDIPEGYSVSREKKERFSLILESASTNQTSMYLCASTGTSGKGSYEQYFGPGTRLTVT.

Ten or more counts support this clonotype. The chain joins TRBV20-1 to TRBJ2-3; D not resolved. The germline V gene has CDR1 DFQATT and CDR2 SNEGSKA (reference sequence). The CDR3 is made up of 14 amino acids. V dropped 3 bases and J dropped 0 bases, with 10 bases sitting between them. DNA of the CDR3: TGCAGTGCTAGGGTCCCTCCAAGCACAGATACGCAGTATTTT. This gives the protein CSARVPPSTDTQYF.

This clonotype was counted ten times or more. The chain's CDR3 is CASSLGQGGNGQPQHF. As DNA, the CDR3 is TGTGCCAGCAGCTTAGGGCAGGGAGGAAACGGTCAGCCCCAGCATTTT. The rearrangement joins TRBV7-9 to TRBJ1-5, with D maybe TRBD1 (5 bases). The germline V and J ends were trimmed by 1 base and 6 bases, with 16 bases remaining between them. CDR1 and CDR2 (germline): SEHNR, FQNEAQ (reference sequence). CDR3 length equals 16 residues.

This clonotype was detected many times. The chain has TRBV28 and TRBJ2-7; 10 nucleotides line up with TRBD2. CDR3 length: 14 amino acids. Germline V gene sequence: CDR1 MDHEN, CDR2 SYDVKM. J was trimmed by 4 bases and V by 2 bases; bases with no gene match: 2. The CDR3 region is CASSLLSGRYEQYF. The CDR3 DNA follows: TGTGCCAGCAGTTTACTTAGCGGGAGGTACGAGCAGTACTTC.